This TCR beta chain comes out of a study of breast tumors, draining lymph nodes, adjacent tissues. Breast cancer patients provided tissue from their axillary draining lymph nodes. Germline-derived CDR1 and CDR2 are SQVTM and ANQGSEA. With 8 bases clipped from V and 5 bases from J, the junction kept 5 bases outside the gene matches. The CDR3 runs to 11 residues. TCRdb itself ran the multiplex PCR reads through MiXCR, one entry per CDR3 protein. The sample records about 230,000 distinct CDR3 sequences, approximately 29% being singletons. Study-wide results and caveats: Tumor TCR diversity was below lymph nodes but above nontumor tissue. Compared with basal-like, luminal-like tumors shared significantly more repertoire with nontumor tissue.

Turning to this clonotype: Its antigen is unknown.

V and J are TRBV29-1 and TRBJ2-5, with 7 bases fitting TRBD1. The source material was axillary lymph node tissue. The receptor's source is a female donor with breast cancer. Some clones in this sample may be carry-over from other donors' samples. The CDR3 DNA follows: TGCAGCTACCAGACAGGGGAGACCCAGTACTTC. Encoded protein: CSYQTGETQYF.